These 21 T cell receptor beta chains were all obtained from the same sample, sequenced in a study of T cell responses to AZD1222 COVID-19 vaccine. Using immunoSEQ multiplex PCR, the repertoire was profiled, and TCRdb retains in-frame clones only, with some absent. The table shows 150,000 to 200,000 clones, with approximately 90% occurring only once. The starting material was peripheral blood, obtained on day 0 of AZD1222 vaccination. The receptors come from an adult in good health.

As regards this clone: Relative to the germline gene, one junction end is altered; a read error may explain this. The CDR3 DNA is TGTGCCAGCAGCACTAGACAGGGGGCGAACACTGGAGCTTTCTTT. Translated, it gives CASSTRQGANTGAFF. The chain links TRBV7-2 to TRBJ1-1; TRBD1 matches 10 bases. In germline, CDR1 is SGHTA, CDR2 FQGNSA. This CDR3 region has 15 residues.

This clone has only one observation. CDR3 sequence (DNA): TGTGCCAGCAGCGCTGCGGCGGCCAATGAGCAGTTCTTC. Translated, it gives CASSAAAANEQFF. The chain links TRBV9 to TRBJ2-1; no clear D. This CDR3 has 13 residues. The germline gives CDR1 SGDLS, CDR2 YYNGEE. Trimming stripped 3 bases from V and 6 bases from J, with 10 bases between.

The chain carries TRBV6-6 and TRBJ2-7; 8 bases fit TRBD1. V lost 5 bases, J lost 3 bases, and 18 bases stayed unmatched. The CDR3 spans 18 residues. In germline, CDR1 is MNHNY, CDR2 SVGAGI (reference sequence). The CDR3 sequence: CASSLQGPTGVSIYEQYF. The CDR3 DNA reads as TGTGCCAGCAGTCTCCAAGGGCCGACAGGGGTGTCTATCTACGAGCAGTACTTC.

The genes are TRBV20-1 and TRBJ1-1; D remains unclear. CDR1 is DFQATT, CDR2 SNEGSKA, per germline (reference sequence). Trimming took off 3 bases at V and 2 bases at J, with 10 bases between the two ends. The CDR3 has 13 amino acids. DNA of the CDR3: TGCAGTGCTAGTCCCCCCAGTAACACTGAAGCTTTCTTT. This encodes CSASPPSNTEAFF.

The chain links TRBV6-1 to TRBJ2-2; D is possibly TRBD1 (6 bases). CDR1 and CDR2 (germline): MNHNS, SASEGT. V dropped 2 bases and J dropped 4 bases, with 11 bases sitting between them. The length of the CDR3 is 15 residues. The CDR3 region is CASSEPGHVTGELFF. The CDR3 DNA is TGTGCCAGCAGTGAACCGGGACACGTCACCGGGGAGCTGTTTTTT.

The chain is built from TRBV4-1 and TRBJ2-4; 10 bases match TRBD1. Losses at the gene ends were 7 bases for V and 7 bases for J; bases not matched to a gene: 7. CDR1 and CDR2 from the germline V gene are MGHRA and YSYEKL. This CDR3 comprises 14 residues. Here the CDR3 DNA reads TGCGCCAGCATGGCCCCGGGACAGGGGAACATTCAGTACTTC. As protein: CASMAPGQGNIQYF.

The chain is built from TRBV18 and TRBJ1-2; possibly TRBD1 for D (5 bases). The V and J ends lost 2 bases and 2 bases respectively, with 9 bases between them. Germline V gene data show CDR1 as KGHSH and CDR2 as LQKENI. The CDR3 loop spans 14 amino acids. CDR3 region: CASSPNDRNYGYTF. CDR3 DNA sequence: TGTGCCAGCTCACCAAATGACAGAAACTATGGCTACACCTTC.

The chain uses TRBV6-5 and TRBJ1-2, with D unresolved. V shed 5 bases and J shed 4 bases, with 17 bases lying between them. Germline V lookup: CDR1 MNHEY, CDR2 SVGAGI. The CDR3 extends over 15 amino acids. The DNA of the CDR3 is TGTGCCAGCAGTAAACCGCTAAGTGGGGTCTATGGCTACACCTTC. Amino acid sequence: CASSKPLSGVYGYTF.

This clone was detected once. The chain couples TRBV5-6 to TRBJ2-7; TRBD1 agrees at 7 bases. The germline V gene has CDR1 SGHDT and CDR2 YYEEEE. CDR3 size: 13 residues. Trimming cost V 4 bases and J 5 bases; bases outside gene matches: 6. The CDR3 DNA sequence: TGTGCCAGCAGCGCGACAGGGTTCAACGAGCAGTACTTC. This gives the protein CASSATGFNEQYF.

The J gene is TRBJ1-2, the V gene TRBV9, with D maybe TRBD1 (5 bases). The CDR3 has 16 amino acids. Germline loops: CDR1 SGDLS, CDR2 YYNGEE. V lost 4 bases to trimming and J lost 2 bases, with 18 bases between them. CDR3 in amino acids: CASSRWVGEGNYGYTF. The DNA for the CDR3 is TGTGCCAGCAGCCGCTGGGTCGGGGAGGGGAACTATGGCTACACCTTC.

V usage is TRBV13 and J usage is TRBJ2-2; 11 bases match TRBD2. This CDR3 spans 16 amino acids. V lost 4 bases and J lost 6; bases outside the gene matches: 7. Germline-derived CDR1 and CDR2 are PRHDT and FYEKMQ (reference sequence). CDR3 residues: CASSSPGLADPGELFF. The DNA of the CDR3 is TGTGCCAGCAGCTCGCCGGGACTAGCGGACCCCGGGGAGCTGTTTTTT.

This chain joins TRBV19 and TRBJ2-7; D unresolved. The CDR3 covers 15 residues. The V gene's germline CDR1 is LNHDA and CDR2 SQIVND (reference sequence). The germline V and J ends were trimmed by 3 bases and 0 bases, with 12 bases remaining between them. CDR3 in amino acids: CASSIYQESSYEQYF. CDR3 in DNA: TGTGCCAGTAGTATCTACCAGGAATCCTCCTACGAGCAGTACTTC.

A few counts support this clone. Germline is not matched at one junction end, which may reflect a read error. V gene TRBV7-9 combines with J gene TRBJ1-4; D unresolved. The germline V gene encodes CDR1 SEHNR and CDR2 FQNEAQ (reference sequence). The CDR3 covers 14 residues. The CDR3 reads CASSFGETSEKLFF. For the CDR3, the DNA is TGTGCCAGCAGCTTTGGGGAGACTAGTGAAAAACTGTTTTTT.

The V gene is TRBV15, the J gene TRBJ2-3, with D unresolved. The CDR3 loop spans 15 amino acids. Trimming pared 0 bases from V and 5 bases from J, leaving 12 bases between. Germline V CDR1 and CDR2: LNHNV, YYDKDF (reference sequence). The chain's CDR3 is CATSRDPQALDTQYF. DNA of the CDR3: TGTGCCACCAGCAGAGATCCCCAGGCTCTAGATACGCAGTATTTT.

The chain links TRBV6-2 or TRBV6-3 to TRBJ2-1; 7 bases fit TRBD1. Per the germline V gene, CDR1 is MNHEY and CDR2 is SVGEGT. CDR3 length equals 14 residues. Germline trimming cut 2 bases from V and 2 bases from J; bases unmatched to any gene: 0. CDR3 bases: TGTGCCAGCAGTTACACAGGGGCCTACAATGAGCAGTTCTTC. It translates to CASSYTGAYNEQFF.

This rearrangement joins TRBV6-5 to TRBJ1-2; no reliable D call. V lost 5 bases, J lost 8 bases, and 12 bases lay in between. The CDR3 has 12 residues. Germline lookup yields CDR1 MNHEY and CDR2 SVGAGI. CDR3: CASSPGSRGYTF. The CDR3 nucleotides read TGTGCCAGCAGTCCAGGATCCCGGGGCTACACCTTC.

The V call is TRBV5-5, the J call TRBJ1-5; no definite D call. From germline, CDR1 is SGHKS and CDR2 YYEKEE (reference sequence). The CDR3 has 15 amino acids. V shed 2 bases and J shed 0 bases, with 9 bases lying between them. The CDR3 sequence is CASSLYSYSNQPQHF. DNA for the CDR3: TGTGCCAGCAGCTTATACAGTTATAGCAATCAGCCCCAGCATTTT.

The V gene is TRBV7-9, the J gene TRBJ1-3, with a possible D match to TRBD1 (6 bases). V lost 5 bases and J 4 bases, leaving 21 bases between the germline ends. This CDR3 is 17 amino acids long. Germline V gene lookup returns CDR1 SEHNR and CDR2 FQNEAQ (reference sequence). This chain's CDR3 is CASSPQGQGGSGNTIYF. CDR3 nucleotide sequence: TGTGCCAGCAGCCCTCAGGGGCAGGGAGGTTCGGGAAACACCATATATTTT.

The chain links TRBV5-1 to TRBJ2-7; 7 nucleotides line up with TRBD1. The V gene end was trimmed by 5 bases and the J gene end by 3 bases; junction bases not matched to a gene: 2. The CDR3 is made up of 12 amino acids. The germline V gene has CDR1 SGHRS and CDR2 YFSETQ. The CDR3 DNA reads TGCGCCAGCAGTCAGGGGGTCTACGAGCAGTACTTC. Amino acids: CASSQGVYEQYF.

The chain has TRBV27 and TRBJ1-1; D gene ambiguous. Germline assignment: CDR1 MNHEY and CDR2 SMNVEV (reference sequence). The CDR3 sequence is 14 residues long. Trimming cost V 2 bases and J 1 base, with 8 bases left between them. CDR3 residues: CASSLREGNTEAFF. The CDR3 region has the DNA TGTGCCAGCAGTTTAAGGGAGGGGAACACTGAAGCTTTCTTT.

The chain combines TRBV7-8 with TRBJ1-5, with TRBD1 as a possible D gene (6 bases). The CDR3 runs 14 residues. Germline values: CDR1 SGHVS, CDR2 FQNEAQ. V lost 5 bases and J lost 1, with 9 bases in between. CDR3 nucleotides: TGTGCCAGCAGCCTCCAGGGGAGCAATCAGCCCCAGCATTTT. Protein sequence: CASSLQGSNQPQHF.